Listed here are 20 T cell receptor beta chains from one sample, sequenced in a study of CD8+CD57+ T cells in acquired aplastic anemia. Whoever was chosen for sequencing had shown CD8+CD57+ cell expansion by flow cytometry. Investigators profiled TCR beta VDJ and CDR3 from genomic DNA template. TCRdb processed the reads anew with MiXCR; each CDR3 protein has one entry. The table includes 160,000 or so distinct CDR3 sequences, 45% to 50% detected once. Input material: sorted CD4+, CD8+, or CD8+CD57+ T cells (not recorded which) from PBMCs. These receptors came from a human donor with aplastic anemia.

The chain has TRBV7-9 and TRBJ2-7, with TRBD1 matching over 10 bases. The CDR3 has 14 residues. V lost 4 bases to trimming and J lost 5 bases; unmatched junction nucleotides: 5. From germline, CDR1 is SEHNR and CDR2 FQNEAQ (reference sequence). CDR3 protein: CASSWGTGEDEQYF. For the CDR3, the DNA is TGTGCCAGCAGCTGGGGGACAGGGGAAGACGAGCAGTACTTC.

The table lists this clonotype with many counts. The rearrangement links TRBV20-1 to TRBJ2-1, with 7 bases that match TRBD2. Losses at the gene ends were 3 bases for V and 3 bases for J; bases not matched to a gene: 2. Germline V gene lookup returns CDR1 DFQATT and CDR2 SNEGSKA (reference sequence). This CDR3 is built from 13 residues. The DNA for the CDR3 is TGCAGTGCTAGTGCTAGCGGCTACAATGAGCAGTTCTTC. This gives the protein CSASASGYNEQFF.

As regards this clonotype: The CDR3 does not end in the conserved phenylalanine or tryptophan, so this is likely a read error. The DNA is left out, because the CDR3 cannot be placed on it with certainty; the CDR3 is given as TCRdb lists it. The rearrangement links TRBV24-1 to TRBJ2-1; the D segment call TRBD2 is taken from the table without a DNA check. Germline V gene data show CDR1 as KGHDR and CDR2 as SFDVKD. From its first to its last residue, the CDR3 has 11 amino acids. This CDR3 is CATSYSGGESL.

The chain recombines TRBV11-1 with TRBJ2-3; 11 nucleotides match TRBD2. Germline assignment: CDR1 SGHAT and CDR2 FQDESV (reference sequence). This CDR3 contains 16 residues. The V gene end was trimmed by 0 bases and the J gene end by 5 bases; junction bases not matched to a gene: 4. CDR3 sequence (DNA): TGTGCCAGCAGCTTAGCACTAGCGGGGGTCTTAGATACGCAGTATTTT. Amino acid sequence: CASSLALAGVLDTQYF.

This chain uses TRBV12-3 or TRBV12-4 with TRBJ1-5, with D unresolved. V lost 2 bases to trimming and J lost 3 bases, with 5 bases between them. The CDR3 totals 13 residues. The CDR3 loop is CASSLSHNQPQHF. The CDR3 coding sequence is TGTGCCAGCAGTTTAAGTCACAATCAGCCCCAGCATTTT.

The chain couples TRBV2 to TRBJ2-7, with 7 nucleotides matching TRBD2. Trimming removed 5 bases from V and 9 bases from J; junction bases left unmatched: 19. This CDR3 is 16 amino acids long. In germline, CDR1 is SNHLY, CDR2 FYNNEI. This chain's CDR3 is CASSQGRGSKPTRQYF. CDR3 sequence (DNA): TGTGCCAGCAGTCAAGGGAGGGGTAGTAAGCCTACGAGGCAGTACTTC.

This clonotype was counted many times. V gene TRBV9 combines with J gene TRBJ1-2; possibly TRBD1 for D (6 bases). V was pared by 3 bases and J by 6 bases, with 15 bases between. This CDR3 has 14 residues. CDR1 SGDLS and CDR2 YYNGEE come from the germline V gene. CDR3 in amino acids: CASSGTDRLHGYTF. Written as DNA, the CDR3 is TGTGCCAGCAGCGGAACCGACAGGCTACATGGCTACACCTTC.

This clonotype showed up just a few times. The chain uses TRBV27 and TRBJ1-1; D may be TRBD1 (5 bases). V shed 0 bases and J shed 6 bases, with 14 bases lying between them. The CDR3 runs to 15 residues. Germline CDR1 and CDR2: MNHEY and SMNVEV (reference sequence). The chain's CDR3 is CASSLSAGIPSEAFF. CDR3 DNA: TGTGCCAGCAGTTTATCGGCAGGGATCCCATCTGAAGCTTTCTTT.

The chain carries TRBV3-1 and TRBJ2-7; D not resolved. This CDR3 comprises 14 residues. The germline gives CDR1 LGHDT, CDR2 YNNKEL (reference sequence). V lost 3 bases, J lost 0 bases, and 9 bases lay in between. The CDR3 loop reads CASSHPGFSYEQYF. The DNA of the CDR3 is TGTGCCAGCAGCCACCCCGGATTCTCCTACGAGCAGTACTTC.

V and J are TRBV7-2 and TRBJ2-5; D is perhaps TRBD1 (6 bases). This CDR3 comprises 15 residues. Germline-derived CDR1 and CDR2 are SGHTA and FQGNSA. V lost 6 bases and J 1 base, leaving 15 bases between the germline ends. The CDR3 sequence is CASRIGTTLQETQYF. CDR3 DNA sequence: TGTGCCAGCAGGATCGGGACAACGCTCCAAGAGACCCAGTACTTC.

This clonotype was seen repeatedly, ten times or more. The chain carries TRBV5-1 and TRBJ1-1; a possible D gene is TRBD1 (5 bases). The CDR3 contains 15 residues. Per germline, CDR1 SGHRS and CDR2 YFSETQ. V was cut by 3 bases and J by 6 bases, with 18 bases left in between. The DNA for the CDR3 is TGCGCCAGCAGCTCCGAGACGTCAGGGAGATCTGAAGCTTTCTTT. Its protein is CASSSETSGRSEAFF.

V is TRBV15 and J is TRBJ2-1, with a possible D match to TRBD2 (5 bases). With 10 bases removed from V and 15 bases from J, the gap between germline ends came to 16 bases. Per the germline V gene, CDR1 is LNHNV and CDR2 is YYDKDF (reference sequence). The CDR3 is 10 amino acids. The CDR3 bases are TGTGCCAGTACGGGAACCAACTTGTTCTTC. Translation: CASTGTNLFF. The variable domain in full, completed from reference TRBV15 and TRBJ2-1, reads DAMVIQNPRYQVTQFGKPVTLSCSQTLNHNVMYWYQQKSSQAPKLLFHYYDKDFNNEADTPDNFQSRRPNTSFCFLDIRSPGLGDTAMYLCASTGTNLFFGPGTRLTVL.

At least ten counts were recorded for this clonotype. This chain links TRBV9 with TRBJ2-7, with 8 bases fitting TRBD2. Germline V gives CDR1 SGDLS, CDR2 YYNGEE. The CDR3 has 14 amino acids. The V and J ends lost 2 bases and 3 bases, in that order; junction bases with no gene match: 4. DNA of the CDR3: TGTGCCAGCAGCGTGACTAGCGATAGCTACGAGCAGTACTTC. Translating gives CASSVTSDSYEQYF.

Many counts were recorded for this clonotype. The chain joins TRBV9 to TRBJ2-3, with 7 nucleotides matching TRBD2. The CDR3 loop spans 13 amino acids. Germline-derived CDR1 and CDR2 are SGDLS and YYNGEE. Germline trimming cut 3 bases from V and 6 bases from J; bases unmatched to any gene: 4. CDR3 region: CASSAGGGDTQYF. The CDR3 bases are TGTGCCAGCAGCGCGGGGGGAGGGGATACGCAGTATTTT.

V gene TRBV12-3 or TRBV12-4 combines with J gene TRBJ1-2; D might be TRBD1 (5 bases). The length of the CDR3 is 15 residues. Trimming left V 5 bases short and J 2 bases short, with 15 bases between. The CDR3 nucleotides read TGTGCCAGCAGTCCTCACCACGGGGGAAACTATGGCTACACCTTC. This sequence encodes CASSPHHGGNYGYTF.

The rearrangement links TRBV20-1 to TRBJ1-5; TRBD1 aligns across 8 bases. This CDR3 has 15 residues. In germline, CDR1 is DFQATT, CDR2 SNEGSKA (reference sequence). Losses at the gene ends were 3 bases for V and 0 bases for J; bases not matched to a gene: 4. The CDR3 here is CSARTDRDSNQPQHF. The CDR3 DNA is TGCAGTGCTAGGACGGACAGGGATAGCAATCAGCCCCAGCATTTT.

The rearrangement links TRBV6-1 to TRBJ2-7, with no clear D. V gave up 8 bases and J gave up 4 bases, with 9 bases separating them. This CDR3 comprises 11 residues. The germline gives CDR1 MNHNS, CDR2 SASEGT. In DNA, the CDR3 is TGTGCCAGCGTTGCTGGATACGAGCAGTACTTC. Translated, it gives CASVAGYEQYF.

V is TRBV15 and J is TRBJ2-5, with 7 bases lining up with TRBD1. Germline CDR1 is LNHNV and CDR2 is YYDKDF (reference sequence). The CDR3 spans 14 residues. The junction had 8 bases not matched to a gene; V was cut back by 3 bases and J by 7 bases. This chain's CDR3 is CATSSTTGSGTQYF. CDR3 bases: TGTGCCACCAGCAGCACGACAGGGAGTGGGACCCAGTACTTC.

This clonotype has ten or more counts. The chain links TRBV6-5 to TRBJ2-7; TRBD1 is a possible D gene (5 bases). Germline CDR1 MNHEY, CDR2 SVGAGI. Trimming took off 2 bases at V and 5 bases at J, with 10 bases between the two ends. The CDR3 sequence is 13 residues long. CDR3 region: CASSYAGKDEQYF. The CDR3 DNA sequence: TGTGCCAGCAGTTACGCAGGGAAGGACGAGCAGTACTTC.

Regarding this clonotype: Compared with germline, one end of the junction differs, possibly owing to a read error. V usage is TRBV25-1 and J usage is TRBJ1-3; TRBD1 matches at 9 bases. The germline CDR1 and CDR2 sequences are MGHDK and SYGVNS. The CDR3 length is 15 residues. Here the CDR3 reads CASSELQGAGNTVYF. The DNA of the CDR3 is TGTGCCAGCAGTGAACTACAGGGGGCTGGAAACACCGTATATTTT.